One sample yielded the 27 T cell receptor beta chains listed below, sequenced in a study of cytomegalovirus exposure and HLA in healthy donors. Using immunoSEQ multiplex PCR, the repertoire was profiled, and TCRdb retains in-frame clones only, with some absent. The data hold tens of thousands of clones, with roughly 90% observed a single time. Material: PBMCs. Receptors originate from a woman aged 25 to 45 in good health and CMV-seronegative.

This clone was observed a single time. The V and J genes are TRBV5-4 and TRBJ2-1, with D possibly being TRBD2 (6 bases). Germline V gene data show CDR1 as SGHNT and CDR2 as YYREEE (reference sequence). The V and J ends lost 5 bases and 12 bases respectively, with 24 bases between them. The CDR3 length is 15 residues. The DNA of the CDR3 is TGTGCCAGCAGGGCCGGTGGCGGGGCTACAATAGGGCAGTTCTTC. This codes for CASRAGGGATIGQFF.

The V and J genes are TRBV11-2 and TRBJ1-3, with D maybe TRBD1 (5 bases). Germline CDR1 SGHAT, CDR2 FQNNGV. V was clipped by 1 base and J by 0 bases, with 10 bases between them. CDR3 length: 16 amino acids. This CDR3 reads CASSLARASSGNTIYF. DNA for the CDR3: TGTGCCAGCAGCTTAGCCAGGGCCAGCTCTGGAAACACCATATATTTT. Looking up the rest from reference TRBV11-2 and TRBJ1-3 gives the full variable domain: EAGVAQSPRYKIIEKRQSVAFWCNPISGHATLYWYQQILGQGPKLLIQFQNNGVVDDSQLPKDRFSAERLKGVDSTLKIQPAKLEDSAVYLCASSLARASSGNTIYFGEGSWLTVV.

The chain recombines TRBV19 with TRBJ1-1; 8 bases fit TRBD1. Per germline, CDR1 LNHDA and CDR2 SQIVND (reference sequence). The V gene end was trimmed by 0 bases and the J gene end by 5 bases; junction bases not matched to a gene: 2. This CDR3 has 14 amino acids. CDR3 loop: CASSIDRGRTEAFF. CDR3 bases: TGTGCCAGTAGTATAGACAGGGGGCGGACTGAAGCTTTCTTT.

The CDR3 is CASSYAGRTFSEQFF. The DNA for the CDR3 is TGTGCCAGCAGCTACGCGGGACGGACCTTCAGTGAGCAGTTCTTC. The V and J genes are TRBV7-9 and TRBJ2-1; a possible D gene is TRBD2 (6 bases). V was trimmed by 4 bases and J by 9 bases, leaving 19 bases between them. Germline values: CDR1 SEHNR, CDR2 FQNEAQ (reference sequence). This CDR3 has 15 amino acids.

The chain recombines TRBV30 with TRBJ1-2; 7 bases agree with TRBD1. The junction had 5 bases not matched to a gene; V was cut back by 2 bases and J by 8 bases. The CDR3 extends over 12 amino acids. Per the germline V gene, CDR1 is GTSNPN and CDR2 is SVGIG (reference sequence). The CDR3 DNA follows: TGTGCCTGGAGTTCTCACAGGGGCGGCTACACCTTC. It specifies CAWSSHRGGYTF.

The chain recombines TRBV7-9 with TRBJ2-1; D perhaps matches TRBD2 (5 bases). With 2 bases removed from V and 5 bases from J, the gap between germline ends came to 16 bases. Germline V gene lookup returns CDR1 SEHNR and CDR2 FQNEAQ (reference sequence). The CDR3 extends over 16 amino acids. The CDR3 sequence is CASSLYKGGSNNEQFF. The CDR3 DNA is TGTGCCAGCAGCTTATACAAGGGTGGGAGTAACAATGAGCAGTTCTTC.

The chain is built from TRBV5-1 and TRBJ1-2; D is undetermined. Germline assignment: CDR1 SGHRS and CDR2 YFSETQ. This CDR3 is built from 14 residues. Trimming removed 4 bases from V and 3 bases from J, with 13 bases in between. The CDR3 nucleotides are TGCGCCAGCAGCGTGAAAGCCCCCGACTATGGCTACACCTTC. This encodes CASSVKAPDYGYTF. Looking up the rest from reference TRBV5-1 and TRBJ1-2 gives the full variable domain: KAGVTQTPRYLIKTRGQQVTLSCSPISGHRSVSWYQQTPGQGLQFLFEYFSETQRNKGNFPGRFSGRQFSNSRSEMNVSTLELGDSALYLCASSVKAPDYGYTFGSGTRLTVV.

The chain is built from TRBV5-1 and TRBJ2-3; the D gene is possibly TRBD2 (5 bases). Trimming pared 0 bases from V and 2 bases from J, leaving 7 bases between. The germline gives CDR1 SGHRS, CDR2 YFSETQ. The CDR3 contains 14 residues. The CDR3 sequence: CASSLAGTTDTQYF. The CDR3 DNA is TGCGCCAGCAGCTTGGCGGGAACCACAGATACGCAGTATTTT.

The genes are TRBV11-2 and TRBJ2-3; no reliable D call. This CDR3 has 11 residues. The V gene lost 3 bases and the J gene lost 6 bases, with 4 bases spanning the gap. Germline V gene sequence: CDR1 SGHAT, CDR2 FQNNGV. CDR3 DNA sequence: TGTGCCAGCAGCTTGGAGGATACGCAGTATTTT. The encoded protein is CASSLEDTQYF.

V gene TRBV27 combines with J gene TRBJ2-2; 8 nucleotides match TRBD1. CDR3 length: 15 amino acids. Germline V gene data show CDR1 as MNHEY and CDR2 as SMNVEV (reference sequence). V lost 5 bases, J lost 5 bases, and 7 bases stayed unmatched. The CDR3 sequence is CASSVIRGQTGELFF. In nucleotides, the CDR3 is TGTGCCAGCAGTGTGATCAGGGGGCAAACCGGGGAGCTGTTTTTT.

This chain joins TRBV18 and TRBJ1-2, with 12 positions matching TRBD1. J was trimmed by 5 bases and V by 1 base; bases with no gene match: 5. This CDR3 has 16 amino acids. CDR1 and CDR2 from the germline V gene are KGHSH and LQKENI. CDR3 bases: TGTGCCAGCTCACCACTCGGGACAGGGGGCTCTTATGGCTACACCTTC. Its translation is CASSPLGTGGSYGYTF.

In this sample, this clone turned up once. This chain connects TRBV30 to TRBJ2-3; D gene unclear. This CDR3 contains 15 residues. With 1 base removed from V and 2 bases from J, the gap between germline ends came to 13 bases. Per the germline V gene, CDR1 is GTSNPN and CDR2 is SVGIG (reference sequence). The CDR3 here is CAWSDRTKTTDTQYF. The DNA for the CDR3 is TGTGCCTGGAGTGATAGAACCAAAACCACAGATACGCAGTATTTT.

The rearrangement joins TRBV6-1 to TRBJ1-2; D is perhaps TRBD1 (6 bases). The CDR3 loop spans 15 amino acids. Germline V gives CDR1 MNHNS, CDR2 SASEGT. Trimming left V 7 bases short and J 4 bases short, with 19 bases between. The CDR3 DNA follows: TGTGCCAGCATCCGCGACAGGCCGACTACCTATGGCTACACCTTC. Its protein is CASIRDRPTTYGYTF.

In its sample, this clone was seen once. J is TRBJ2-1 and V is TRBV6-6; 8 nucleotides agree with TRBD1. The CDR3 sequence is 14 residues long. Per the germline V gene, CDR1 is MNHNY and CDR2 is SVGAGI (reference sequence). The ends lost 5 bases at V and 6 bases at J; junction bases unmatched: 6. The DNA for the CDR3 is TGTGCCAGCAGTAGGGACAGGAGTGGCAATGAGCAGTTCTTC. Protein: CASSRDRSGNEQFF.

The genes are TRBV19 and TRBJ2-1, with 8 bases lining up with TRBD1. The germline gives CDR1 LNHDA, CDR2 SQIVND (reference sequence). V lost 0 bases and J lost 10; bases outside the gene matches: 8. The CDR3 length is 15 residues. The CDR3 DNA sequence: TGTGCCAGTAGTATAGATCAGGGGGCAGCTTTCGAGCAGTTCTTC. It translates to CASSIDQGAAFEQFF.

This chain links TRBV30 with TRBJ2-4; tentative D call: TRBD2 (5 bases). Germline CDR1 reads GTSNPN; CDR2 reads SVGIG (reference sequence). The CDR3 runs 13 residues. Trimming cost V 7 bases and J 6 bases, with 16 bases left between them. Here the CDR3 DNA reads TGTGCCTTCCGGGCCCGAGGAGGAAACATTCAGTACTTC. The encoded protein is CAFRARGGNIQYF.

The chain joins TRBV30 to TRBJ2-7; a possible D gene is TRBD1 (8 bases). CDR3 size: 13 residues. Per germline, CDR1 GTSNPN and CDR2 SVGIG (reference sequence). Trimming left V 5 bases short and J 2 bases short, with 13 bases between. The CDR3 loop reads CAWGQGGAYEQYF. CDR3 coding DNA: TGTGCCTGGGGACAGGGAGGGGCCTACGAGCAGTACTTC.

The chain's CDR3 is CASSSSTRRSNTEAFF. CDR3 coding DNA: TGTGCCAGCAGTTCATCAACTCGGCGGAGTAACACTGAAGCTTTCTTT. V and J are TRBV28 and TRBJ1-1; no clear D. The CDR3 covers 16 residues. V was trimmed by 4 bases and J by 2 bases, leaving 17 bases between them. The V gene's germline CDR1 is MDHEN and CDR2 SYDVKM.

This chain joins TRBV7-2 and TRBJ2-1, with D hard to call. From germline, CDR1 is SGHTA and CDR2 FQGNSA. This CDR3 has 16 residues. Between the trimmed V and J ends, which lost 1 base and 4 bases, there was a span of 14 bases. The CDR3: CASSLVSRPTYNEQFF. The DNA for the CDR3 is TGTGCCAGCAGCTTAGTCTCGCGCCCGACTTACAATGAGCAGTTCTTC.

V and J are TRBV19 and TRBJ2-3; 10 bases match TRBD1. Germline trimming cut 9 bases from V and 1 base from J; bases unmatched to any gene: 1. The CDR3 has 13 amino acids. CDR1 and CDR2 (germline): LNHDA, SQIVND (reference sequence). Written as DNA, the CDR3 is TGTGCCAGCGGGACAGGGGGCACAGATACGCAGTATTTT. It translates to CASGTGGTDTQYF.

The rearrangement uses TRBV7-3 and TRBJ2-7; TRBD2 matches 7 bases. The CDR3 totals 13 residues. After removal of 3 bases from V and 6 bases from J, the junction contained 5 bases not matched to a gene. Germline values: CDR1 SGHTA, CDR2 FQGTGA. The CDR3, as DNA: TGTGCCAGCAGCTTTCTAGCGGACGGCGAGCAGTACTTC. This encodes CASSFLADGEQYF.

This rearrangement joins TRBV29-1 to TRBJ1-1; D gene uncertain. Germline-derived CDR1 and CDR2 are SQVTM and ANQGSEA. CDR3 length: 10 amino acids. V was cut by 7 bases and J by 1 base, with 4 bases left in between. The CDR3 region is CSGGNTEAFF. CDR3 in DNA: TGCAGCGGAGGGAACACTGAAGCTTTCTTT.

The chain carries TRBV5-4 and TRBJ2-1, with D perhaps matching TRBD2 (7 bases). CDR3 size: 16 residues. V shed 4 bases and J shed 0 bases, with 14 bases lying between them. Per germline, CDR1 SGHNT and CDR2 YYREEE (reference sequence). The CDR3 bases are TGTGCCAGCAGCGGGGGGGCGGGAAGCTCCTACAATGAGCAGTTCTTC. It is translated as CASSGGAGSSYNEQFF.

The CDR3 sequence is CASSFLRSNTGELFF. The CDR3 region has the DNA TGTGCCAGCAGCTTTTTGAGGTCGAACACCGGGGAGCTGTTTTTT. The chain couples TRBV11-2 to TRBJ2-2; D is ambiguous. V dropped 3 bases and J dropped 0 bases, with 8 bases sitting between them. The CDR3 has 15 residues. The germline V gene encodes CDR1 SGHAT and CDR2 FQNNGV.

The chain carries TRBV2 and TRBJ1-3; 9 nucleotides line up with TRBD1. From germline, CDR1 is SNHLY and CDR2 FYNNEI. V lost 4 bases, J lost 2 bases, and 6 bases stayed unmatched. The CDR3 consists of 16 residues. CDR3 nucleotide sequence: TGTGCCAGCAGTGGGACAGGGGTAGGCGCTGGAAACACCATATATTTT. This translates into CASSGTGVGAGNTIYF.

As DNA, the CDR3 is TGTGCCAGCTCACCGGCGGACAGGGCTGGGCCCCAGCATTTT. Translating gives CASSPADRAGPQHF. The chain has TRBV18 and TRBJ1-5, with 8 bases identical to TRBD1. This CDR3 is built from 14 residues. The germline CDR1 and CDR2 sequences are KGHSH and LQKENI. The V and J ends lost 3 bases and 9 bases, in that order; junction bases with no gene match: 7. The whole variable domain, remainder taken from reference TRBV18 and TRBJ1-5, is NAGVMQNPRHLVRRRGQEARLRCSPMKGHSHVYWYRQLPEEGLKFMVYLQKENIIDESGMPKERFSAEFPKEGPSILRIQQVVRGDSAAYFCASSPADRAGPQHFGDGTRLSIL.

This clone was observed once. This rearrangement joins TRBV9 to TRBJ1-1; D might be TRBD1 (5 bases). The CDR3 runs to 15 residues. Germline assignment: CDR1 SGDLS and CDR2 YYNGEE. The V gene lost 4 bases and the J gene lost 1 base, with 14 bases spanning the gap. CDR3 bases: TGTGCCAGCAGCCCAAAGGGGTACGAGAACACTGAAGCTTTCTTT. It encodes CASSPKGYENTEAFF.